Here is one T cell receptor beta chain with its context. Its antigen has not been determined. Base qualities are not recorded, but no much larger clone differs from it by a single base. TCR CDR3 regions were amplified from genomic DNA by multiplex PCR using the deep immunoSEQ assay. Extracted genomic DNA from each cell subset was spread evenly across all wells of several immunoSEQ 96-well plates, with each plate serving as a replicate. For sorted subsets, 200 ng of genomic DNA, equivalent to around 29,000 T cell genomes, went into each replicate PCR. Purified libraries were quantified with a Qubit 3.0 fluorometer, sized on a Bioanalyzer 2100, and re-quantified with the KAPA Library Quantification kit. Every immunoSEQ 96-well plate was sequenced on a separate single-read 150-cycle Illumina NextSeq 550 flow cell. As for how the authors treated the data: Because the immunoSEQ output held only junctional sequences and lacked quality scores, the filtering could not match the filtering applied to full-length reads. To assign V/J genes and CDR3, sequences were annotated against IMGT germline references using PyIR, a Python wrapper for IgBLAST v1.9. Any read was removed if the V/J assignment was weak (E-value above 1e-6), the CDR3 was missing, or the read contained stop codons, out-of-frame junctions, or ambiguous translated residues. A V3J clonotype was defined by an identical inferred V gene, J gene, and CDR3 amino acid sequence. Percentage overlap between repertoires was calculated by dividing the number of shared unique clonotypes by the size of the smaller repertoire. Repertoire richness was assessed with RTK rarefaction, the Chao1 estimator, and Recon v2.1 estimates of unobserved clonotypes. OLGA was used to compute generation probabilities for all TCRbeta clonotypes that the gDNA method yielded from a handful of donors. The table comes from immuneACCESS by way of TCRdb, which keeps in-frame sequences with V and J called. Part of the clones is missing from these tables; in studies checked, under half for an unresolved V gene and the rest for unknown reasons. The D gene and trimming were derived from the DNA, and the V and J assignments and clone size from that table. The table for this sample lists about 2.4 million clones; just over 90% of them were counted only once. Around 0.14% of the sample belongs to the ten largest clones.

This sample stems from a study of shared clonotypes between healthy human individuals (dated by TCRdb to about 2020). For the wider study: The cohort comprised a couple of women and a few men aged 18 to 49 years. Each donor's leukapheresis produced roughly between roughly 0.94 and 9.5 billion PBMCs. Libraries were prepared and TCR repertoires were sequenced by different laboratories using diverse techniques, in order to increase sequencing depth and limit assay-specific biases. For each donor, CD4 naive and CD4 memory were each run on three plates, CD8 naive on two plates, and CD8 memory on one plate. To estimate repertoire size and how much clonotype sharing occurs between individuals, the study deeply sequenced the blood TCR repertoires of about five healthy adults. Paper-wide results and their limitations: Only blood was sampled, and tissue TCR repertoires likely differ from those in blood. About 5% of naive CD4, 3.5% of naive CD8, approximately 2.2% of memory CD4, and about 0.4% of memory CD8 clonotypes were shared across four donors. Because the study included a small number of donors, the genetic and exposure-history diversity represented was limited. Clonotypes shared by all four sorted-subset donors showed higher generation probabilities than non-shared clonotypes. Based on pairwise subsampling, the degree of clonotype sharing among donors was expected to be affected by sequencing depth. Larger estimated clonotype richness was generally found for naive subsets than for memory subsets. Even with the large sequencing depth, rarefaction of the sorted-subset datasets indicated that sequencing was incomplete.

The CDR1 and CDR2 encoded by the germline V gene are SGHTS and YDEGEE. Counted from cysteine to phenylalanine, this CDR3 has 14 amino acids. Only CDR3 DNA remains: 42 bases, in frame from the first base. For this chain, trimming is 4 bases at the V end and 3 bases at the J end, and the number of junction bases without a gene match is 5. The donors were healthy, HIV-negative adults who had no recently reported acute infections or vaccinations. Every donor was a Caucasian adult living in Nashville, Tennessee, USA. CD4+ T cells were enriched by magnetic negative selection, after which naive cells were positively selected on CD45RA and the negative fraction was taken as the memory subset. Blood was collected by leukapheresis, and PBMCs were isolated by Ficoll-Histopaque density gradient centrifugation and then cryopreserved in liquid nitrogen vapor phase. Analytical flow cytometry was used to check the purity and quantity of every magnetically sorted T cell population. Genomic DNA was isolated from each sorted fraction and quantified by UV absorbance on a Nanodrop 2000c.

The specimen was naive CD4+ T cells sorted from blood. The cell subset or site label, read with the paper, signifies: CD45RA+ positively selected. The TCR comes from a man between 18 and 29 years old in good health. The sequence is built from TRBV5-8 and TRBJ2-5, with TRBD1 identical over 8 junction bases. The bases read TGTGCCAGCAGCCCATGGACAGGGAAAGAGACCCAGTACTTC. Translated, this gives CASSPWTGKETQYF. The full variable domain, completed from the reference TRBV5-8 and TRBJ2-5 proteins outside the CDR3, reads EAGVTQSPTHLIKTRGQQATLRCSPISGHTSVYWYQQALGLGLQFLLWYDEGEERNRGNFPPRFSGRQFPNYSSELNVNALELEDSALYLCASSPWTGKETQYFGPGTRLLVL.